The count of the clone carrying this TCR beta chain is one. This sample was taken from a study of neoadjuvant anti-PD-1 for oral cavity cancer. Measured with immunoSEQ multiplex PCR; TCRdb has only the in-frame clones, and not every one. Here the sample spans more than 25,000 clones, roughly 80% being singletons. Germline V gene data show CDR1 as SGHNT and CDR2 as YENEEA. The CDR3 consists of 15 residues. The V gene lost 5 bases and the J gene lost 3 bases, with 17 bases spanning the gap. Described time point: after neoadjuvant nivolumab, at surgical resection. This chain links TRBV11-3 with TRBJ2-7; D may be TRBD1 (5 bases). The sequence was collected from a person aged 35-79 years with oral cavity squamous cell carcinoma. The sequenced sample was PBMCs, obtained after nivolumab (anti-PD-1) treatment. The CDR3 reads CASSLRSGRDYEQYF. The CDR3 DNA follows: TGTGCCAGCAGCCTACGTTCCGGCAGGGACTACGAGCAGTACTTC. Combining the CDR3 with reference TRBV11-3 and TRBJ2-7 gives the whole variable domain EAGVVQSPRYKIIEKKQPVAFWCNPISGHNTLYWYLQNLGQGPELLIRYENEEAVDDSQLPKDRFSAERLKGVDSTLKIQPAELGDSAVYLCASSLRSGRDYEQYFGPGTRLTVT.